This entry concerns a single T cell receptor (beta chain). Its antigen is currently unknown. The sample is drawn from a study of T cell repertoires in cytomegalovirus infection. The CDR3 contains 17 residues. J was trimmed by 1 base and V by 0 bases; bases with no gene match: 7. In germline, CDR1 is MNHNS, CDR2 SASEGT. General study points: Summed public TCR beta family frequency identified CMV carriers bearing the relevant HLA.

TCRdb independently ran MiXCR on the reads; one entry per CDR3 protein. The sample lists 200,000 or so distinct CDR3 sequences, around two fifths occurring once. Here the sequenced sample was CD8+ T cells from cultured PBMCs, taken from culture after CMV antigen stimulation. V is TRBV6-1 and J is TRBJ2-7; 9 nucleotides align to TRBD2. The sequence derives from a human donor in good health (CMV status not recorded). Some clones in this sample may be carry-over from other donors' samples. DNA for the CDR3: TGTGCCAGCAGTGAAGCGGGGTTTAGCGGGGGATCCTACGAGCAGTACTTC. Translation gives CASSEAGFSGGSYEQYF.